This T cell receptor beta chain was profiled in a study of blood T cell repertoires in COVID-19 (dated by TCRdb to the early 2020s). About the full investigation: The collaborator samples originated in the United States, Italy and Spain and spanned the acute and convalescent phases of COVID-19. The material from the prospective study consisted of cDNA or gDNA derived from T cells, B-cell-depleted T cells, or PBMCs. The dataset comprised deeply sampled blood TCRbeta repertoires from subjects exposed to, actively infected with, or recovered from COVID-19. A freely available public database, intended as a resource for researchers studying the immune response to SARS-CoV-2, is where the repertoires were released. The samples were drawn from the first 160 participants of the ongoing ImmuneRACE study and from some 1,300 subjects provided by 6 global collaborators. A de-identified subject ID, COVID-19 status, age in years and sex were almost always included in the sample metadata. Where available, HLA class I and class II types were taken from metadata supplied by the sample provider and were not determined by assay-based typing.

What the authors observed across the whole study: How much clinical and demographic metadata was included differed by source and by participant, and the metadata was provided uncurated.

The germline V gene (reference sequence) gives CDR1 as LGHDT and CDR2 as YNNKEL. Trimming leaves V shorter by 2 bases and J shorter by 6 bases, with the junction holding 6 bases beyond the gene matches. The CDR3, from cysteine to phenylalanine, totals 16 residues. Only the CDR3 region is kept as DNA, spanning 48 bases read in frame from base 1. TCRbeta CDR3 regions were amplified from genomic DNA using the immunoSEQ Assay, a bias-controlled multiplex PCR. Regarding the original processing steps: The number of nucleated cells in each sample was estimated from the amplification of reference gene primers within the assay. To quantify the absolute abundance of each unique TCRbeta CDR3 rearrangement, sequence reads were collapsed and filtered. For each sample, productive Simpson clonality was calculated as the square root of Simpson's diversity index over productive rearrangements. TCRdb stores this immuneACCESS table with in-frame sequences only. Part of the clones is absent; in the studies checked, under half of the shortfall reflects unresolved V genes, and no reason is known for the rest. That table gives V, J and clone size, and the DNA gave D and trimming. The sample records around 150,000 clones, approximately 80% of which are singletons. Roughly 9% of the sample is taken by the ten largest.

Whole blood was collected in K2EDTA tubes by collaborating institutions according to the institutions' own protocols. For TCRbeta analysis, collaborators shipped samples as frozen whole blood, isolated PBMCs, or DNA extracted from either of those sample types. As to this clone: Its antigen has not been determined. Within one base of it there is no much larger clone, and no base qualities were kept.

The chain links TRBV3-1 (or the pseudogene TRBV3-2) with TRBJ2-1, and 11 bases in between align with TRBD1. The sample comprised peripheral blood. The clonotype was recovered from an elderly woman with active or convalescent COVID-19. The CDR3 reads CASSQPGQGAFNEQFF. At the DNA level, the sequence is TGTGCCAGCAGCCAACCAGGACAGGGGGCTTTCAATGAGCAGTTCTTC.